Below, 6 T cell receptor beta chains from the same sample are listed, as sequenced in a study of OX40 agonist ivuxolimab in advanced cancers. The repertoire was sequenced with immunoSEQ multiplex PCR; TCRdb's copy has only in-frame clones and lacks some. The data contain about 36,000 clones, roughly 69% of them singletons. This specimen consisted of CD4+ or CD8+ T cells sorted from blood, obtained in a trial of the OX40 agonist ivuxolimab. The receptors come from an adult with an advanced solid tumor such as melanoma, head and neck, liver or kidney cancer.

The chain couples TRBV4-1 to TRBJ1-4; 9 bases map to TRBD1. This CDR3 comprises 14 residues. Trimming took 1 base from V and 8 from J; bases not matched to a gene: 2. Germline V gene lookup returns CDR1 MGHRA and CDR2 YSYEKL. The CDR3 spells CASSQVTGGEKLFF. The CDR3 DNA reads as TGCGCCAGCAGCCAAGTGACAGGGGGGGAAAAACTGTTTTTT.

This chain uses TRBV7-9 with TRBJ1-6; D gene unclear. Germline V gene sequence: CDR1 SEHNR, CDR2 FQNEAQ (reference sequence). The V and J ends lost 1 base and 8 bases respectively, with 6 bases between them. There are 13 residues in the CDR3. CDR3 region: CASSLDSHSPLHF. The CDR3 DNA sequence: TGTGCCAGCAGCTTAGACTCCCATTCACCCCTCCACTTT.

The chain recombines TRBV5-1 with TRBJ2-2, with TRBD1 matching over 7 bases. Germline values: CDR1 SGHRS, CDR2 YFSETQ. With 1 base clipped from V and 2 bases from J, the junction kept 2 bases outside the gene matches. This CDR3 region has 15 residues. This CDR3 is CASSLTGANTGELFF. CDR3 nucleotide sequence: TGCGCCAGCAGCTTGACAGGGGCCAACACCGGGGAGCTGTTTTTT.

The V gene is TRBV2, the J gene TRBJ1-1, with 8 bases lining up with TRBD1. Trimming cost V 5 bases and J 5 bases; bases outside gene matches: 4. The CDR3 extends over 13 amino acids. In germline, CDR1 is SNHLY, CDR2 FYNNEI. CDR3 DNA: TGTGCCAGCAGTCGGACAGGGCGAACTGAAGCTTTCTTT. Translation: CASSRTGRTEAFF.

This CDR3 is CASGEGGGAGYGYTF. CDR3 coding DNA: TGTGCCAGCGGAGAAGGGGGGGGCGCGGGCTATGGCTACACCTTC. The chain combines TRBV13 with TRBJ1-2; D may be TRBD1 (6 bases). The germline V gene has CDR1 PRHDT and CDR2 FYEKMQ (reference sequence). V was pared by 8 bases and J by 4 bases, with 20 bases between. This CDR3 region has 15 residues.

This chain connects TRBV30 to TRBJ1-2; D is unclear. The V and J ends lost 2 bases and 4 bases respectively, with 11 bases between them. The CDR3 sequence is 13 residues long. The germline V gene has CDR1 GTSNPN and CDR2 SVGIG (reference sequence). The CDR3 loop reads CAWSHKGLYGYTF. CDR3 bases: TGTGCCTGGAGTCATAAGGGCCTCTATGGCTACACCTTC.